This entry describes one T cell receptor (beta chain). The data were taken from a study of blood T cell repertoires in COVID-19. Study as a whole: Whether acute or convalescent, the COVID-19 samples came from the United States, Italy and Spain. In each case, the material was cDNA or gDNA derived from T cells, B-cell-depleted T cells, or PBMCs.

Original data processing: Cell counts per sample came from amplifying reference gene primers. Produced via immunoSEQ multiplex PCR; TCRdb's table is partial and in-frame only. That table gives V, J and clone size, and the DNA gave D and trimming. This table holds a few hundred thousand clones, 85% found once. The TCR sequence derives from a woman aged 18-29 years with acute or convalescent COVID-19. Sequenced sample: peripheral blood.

Written as DNA, the CDR3 is TGTGCCAGCACTCCGGGGGGGTTTGGTTACGAGCAGTACTTC. As protein: CASTPGGFGYEQYF. This chain links TRBV28 with TRBJ2-7; 8 bases are shared with TRBD2. Germline V CDR1 and CDR2: MDHEN, SYDVKM. The CDR3 has 14 residues. V was clipped by 7 bases and J by 4 bases; unmatched bases: 9. The full variable domain, its missing parts supplied by reference TRBV28 and TRBJ2-7, is DVKVTQSSRYLVKRTGEKVFLECVQDMDHENMFWYRQDPGLGLRLIYFSYDVKMKEKGDIPEGYSVSREKKERFSLILESASTNQTSMYLCASTPGGFGYEQYFGPGTRLTVT.